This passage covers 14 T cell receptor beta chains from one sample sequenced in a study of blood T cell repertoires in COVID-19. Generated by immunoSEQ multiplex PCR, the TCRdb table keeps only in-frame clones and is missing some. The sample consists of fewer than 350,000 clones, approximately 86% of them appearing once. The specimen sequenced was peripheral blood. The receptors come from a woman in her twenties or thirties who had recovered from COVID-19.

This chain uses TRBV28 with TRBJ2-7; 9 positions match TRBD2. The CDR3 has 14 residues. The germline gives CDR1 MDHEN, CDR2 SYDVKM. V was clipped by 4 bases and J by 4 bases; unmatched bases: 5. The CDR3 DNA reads TGTGCCAGCAGTTCCTTAGCGGGAGTTTACGAGCAGTACTTC. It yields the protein CASSSLAGVYEQYF.

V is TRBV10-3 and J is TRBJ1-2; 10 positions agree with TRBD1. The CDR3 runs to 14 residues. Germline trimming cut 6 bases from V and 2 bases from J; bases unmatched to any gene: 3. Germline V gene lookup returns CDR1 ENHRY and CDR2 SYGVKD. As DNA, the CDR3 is TGTGCCATCAGCTCGGGACAGGGGAACTATGGCTACACCTTC. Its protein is CAISSGQGNYGYTF.

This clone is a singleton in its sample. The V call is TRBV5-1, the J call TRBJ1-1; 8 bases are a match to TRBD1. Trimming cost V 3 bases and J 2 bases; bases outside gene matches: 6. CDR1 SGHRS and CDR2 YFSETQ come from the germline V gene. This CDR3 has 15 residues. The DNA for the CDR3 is TGCGCCAGCAGCTCGTGGACAGGGTCTAACACTGAAGCTTTCTTT. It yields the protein CASSSWTGSNTEAFF. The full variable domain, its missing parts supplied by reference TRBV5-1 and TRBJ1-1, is KAGVTQTPRYLIKTRGQQVTLSCSPISGHRSVSWYQQTPGQGLQFLFEYFSETQRNKGNFPGRFSGRQFSNSRSEMNVSTLELGDSALYLCASSSWTGSNTEAFFGQGTRLTVV.

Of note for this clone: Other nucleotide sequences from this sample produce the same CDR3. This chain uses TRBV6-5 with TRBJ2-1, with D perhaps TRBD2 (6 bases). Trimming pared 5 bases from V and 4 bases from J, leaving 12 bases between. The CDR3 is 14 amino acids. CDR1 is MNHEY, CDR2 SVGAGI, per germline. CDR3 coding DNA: TGTGCCAGCAGTAACCGGGACTCTTACAATGAGCAGTTCTTC. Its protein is CASSNRDSYNEQFF.

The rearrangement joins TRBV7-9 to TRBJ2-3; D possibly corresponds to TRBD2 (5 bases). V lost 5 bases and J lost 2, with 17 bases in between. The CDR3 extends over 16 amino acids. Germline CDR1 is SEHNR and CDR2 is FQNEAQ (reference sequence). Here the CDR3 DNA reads TGTGCCAGCAGCCCCGGCGGTGTCGGGAACACAGATACGCAGTATTTT. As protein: CASSPGGVGNTDTQYF.

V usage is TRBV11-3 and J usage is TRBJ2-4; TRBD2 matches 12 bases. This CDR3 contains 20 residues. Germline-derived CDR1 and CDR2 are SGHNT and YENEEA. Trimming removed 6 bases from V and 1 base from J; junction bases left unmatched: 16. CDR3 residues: CASSRSPLGLAGFAKNIQYF. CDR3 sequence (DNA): TGTGCCAGCAGTCGATCACCCCTGGGACTAGCGGGCTTCGCCAAAAACATTCAGTACTTC.

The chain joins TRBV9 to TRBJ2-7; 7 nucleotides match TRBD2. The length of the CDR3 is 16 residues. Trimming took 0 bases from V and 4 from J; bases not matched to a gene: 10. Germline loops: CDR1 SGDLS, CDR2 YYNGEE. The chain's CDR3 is CASSVAGTTRLYEQYF. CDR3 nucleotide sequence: TGTGCCAGCAGCGTAGCCGGGACTACCCGTTTATACGAGCAGTACTTC.

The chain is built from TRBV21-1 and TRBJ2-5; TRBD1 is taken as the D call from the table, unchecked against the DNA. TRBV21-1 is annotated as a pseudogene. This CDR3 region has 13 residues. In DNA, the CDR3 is TGTGCCAGCAGCGGCAGGGGGCAGCGGACCCAGTACTTC. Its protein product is CASSGRGQRTQYF.

DNA of the CDR3: TGTGCCAGTACCAGGGGTCAACTTACGAGGCAGTACTTC. Translated, it gives CASTRGQLTRQYF. The rearrangement links TRBV25-1 to TRBJ2-7; possible D gene TRBD1, 6 bases. Per germline, CDR1 MGHDK and CDR2 SYGVNS. Trimming took 9 bases from V and 9 from J, leaving 21 bases between them. The CDR3 contains 13 residues.

CDR3 DNA: TGTGCCAGCACCGACACACGGTACGAGCAGTACTTC. Translating it yields CASTDTRYEQYF. V usage is TRBV6-5 and J usage is TRBJ2-7; D is ambiguous. Germline V gene lookup returns CDR1 MNHEY and CDR2 SVGAGI. V lost 7 bases and J lost 4, with 11 bases in between. The CDR3 is 12 amino acids.

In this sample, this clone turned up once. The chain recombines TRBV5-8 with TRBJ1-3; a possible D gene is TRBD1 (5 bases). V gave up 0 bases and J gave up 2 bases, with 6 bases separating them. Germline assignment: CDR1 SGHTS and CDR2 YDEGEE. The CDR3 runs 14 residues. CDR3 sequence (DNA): TGTGCCAGCAGCTTGGGCAGGGCTGGAAACACCATATATTTT. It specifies CASSLGRAGNTIYF.

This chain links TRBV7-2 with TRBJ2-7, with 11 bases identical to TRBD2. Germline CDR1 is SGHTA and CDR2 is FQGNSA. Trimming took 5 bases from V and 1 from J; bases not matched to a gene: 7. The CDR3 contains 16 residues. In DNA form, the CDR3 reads TGTGCCAGCAGCAGCACCGGGACTAGCGGATCCTACGAGCAGTACTTC. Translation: CASSSTGTSGSYEQYF. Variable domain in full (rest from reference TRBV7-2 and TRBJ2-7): GAGVSQSPSNKVTEKGKDVELRCDPISGHTALYWYRQSLGQGLEFLIYFQGNSAPDKSGLPSDRFSAERTGGSVSTLTIQRTQQEDSAVYLCASSSTGTSGSYEQYFGPGTRLTVT.

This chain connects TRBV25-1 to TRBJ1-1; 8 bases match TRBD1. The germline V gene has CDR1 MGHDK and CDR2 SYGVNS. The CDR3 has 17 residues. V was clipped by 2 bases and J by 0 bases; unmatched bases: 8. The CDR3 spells CASSELGQGPMNTEAFF. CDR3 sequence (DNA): TGTGCCAGCAGTGAACTCGGACAGGGACCCATGAACACTGAAGCTTTCTTT.

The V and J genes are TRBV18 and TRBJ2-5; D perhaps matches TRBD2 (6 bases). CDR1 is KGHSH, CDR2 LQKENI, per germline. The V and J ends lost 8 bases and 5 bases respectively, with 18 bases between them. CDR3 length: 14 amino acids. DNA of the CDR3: TGTGCCAGCGCAAGGCGGGGCCAGCGCGAGACCCAGTACTTC. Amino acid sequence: CASARRGQRETQYF.